These 8 T cell receptor beta chains were all obtained from the same sample, sequenced in a study of control samples from healthy donors and cancer patients. Profiled with immunoSEQ multiplex PCR; TCRdb holds only in-frame clones, not every one. The sample has fewer than 250,000 clones; over 80% are singletons. Sequencing used blood. The receptors stem from a man younger than 40 in good health.

This chain joins TRBV15 and TRBJ1-2; a possible D gene is TRBD1 (6 bases). The CDR3 totals 12 residues. Germline-derived CDR1 and CDR2 are LNHNV and YYDKDF (reference sequence). Trimming removed 4 bases from V and 11 bases from J, with 14 bases in between. CDR3 loop: CATSMERGGYTF. In DNA, the CDR3 is TGTGCCACCAGCATGGAAAGGGGGGGGTACACCTTC.

The J gene is TRBJ2-3, the V gene TRBV12-5, with D possibly being TRBD1 or TRBD2 (5 bases each). Trimming left V 7 bases short and J 2 bases short, with 16 bases between. In germline, CDR1 is LGHNT, CDR2 FRNRAP. This CDR3 has 15 residues. The CDR3 protein is CASAPSRDLTDTQYF. The CDR3 DNA follows: TGTGCTAGTGCCCCCAGCAGGGACCTCACAGATACGCAGTATTTT.

V is TRBV29-1 and J is TRBJ1-2, with D unclear. CDR1 and CDR2 from the germline V gene are SQVTM and ANQGSEA. The CDR3 extends over 14 amino acids. V lost 6 bases and J 2 bases, leaving 16 bases between the germline ends. This CDR3 is CSVARSGTNYGYTF. The CDR3, as DNA: TGCAGCGTCGCTCGATCGGGCACCAACTATGGCTACACCTTC.

This chain uses TRBV21-1 with TRBJ1-4; the D segment call TRBD1 is taken from the table without a DNA check. TRBV21-1 is a listed pseudogene. CDR3 size: 14 residues. CDR3 in amino acids: CASSRQGPNEKLFF. The CDR3 coding sequence is TGTGCCAGCAGTAGACAGGGTCCTAATGAAAAACTGTTTTTT.

This clone was seen only once. The chain couples TRBV5-1 to TRBJ2-2, with a possible D match to TRBD2 (6 bases). Germline V CDR1 and CDR2: SGHRS, YFSETQ. The germline V and J ends were trimmed by 2 bases and 0 bases, with 11 bases remaining between them. This CDR3 spans 16 amino acids. CDR3 amino acids: CASSLAGGSNTGELFF. The CDR3 nucleotides read TGCGCCAGCAGCTTAGCCGGAGGGTCGAACACCGGGGAGCTGTTTTTT.

This clone came up once. Other DNA sequences in the same sample also yield this CDR3. V usage is TRBV11-2 and J usage is TRBJ2-7; 8 bases agree with TRBD2. The CDR3 consists of 14 residues. Unmatched junction bases numbered 7, after V lost 5 bases and J lost 4 bases. Germline CDR1 reads SGHAT; CDR2 reads FQNNGV. The CDR3 loop reads CASSLGLGIYEQYF. The CDR3 DNA reads TGTGCCAGCAGCCTGGGACTAGGAATTTACGAGCAGTACTTC.

V is TRBV7-9 and J is TRBJ1-5; 7 bases map to TRBD1. The CDR3 is 13 amino acids. V shed 5 bases and J 5 bases; nucleotides not matched to a gene: 3. Germline CDR1 reads SEHNR; CDR2 reads FQNEAQ (reference sequence). CDR3 amino acids: CASSQGQYQPQHF. The CDR3 DNA is TGTGCCAGCAGCCAGGGACAGTATCAGCCCCAGCATTTT.

A note on this clone: One end of the junction varies from germline; a read error may be responsible. The V gene is TRBV2, the J gene TRBJ1-2; 8 nucleotides line up with TRBD1. The CDR3 has 11 residues. Germline CDR1 SNHLY, CDR2 FYNNEI. CDR3 loop: CASSYDRGGDF. For the CDR3, the DNA is TGTGCCAGCAGTTATGACAGGGGAGGGGACTTC.